This record covers a single T cell receptor (beta chain). In germline, CDR1 is LNHDA, CDR2 SQIVND (reference sequence). The V segment lost 4 bases and the J segment 14 bases; nucleotides outside the gene matches: 13. The CDR3 is 15 residues long. The record originates from a study of blood T cell repertoires in COVID-19. The overall study: Researchers got acute and convalescent COVID-19 samples from the United States, Italy and Spain. T cells, B-cell-depleted T cells, or PBMCs supplied cDNA or gDNA.

Here immunoSEQ multiplex PCR was the method, and the copy in TCRdb shows in-frame clones only, minus some. The table lists about 180,000 clones, approximately 88% of them singletons. Material: peripheral blood. The chain uses TRBV19 and TRBJ1-6, with 8 nucleotides matching TRBD1. This clonotype originated in a woman aged 25 to 39 with acute or convalescent COVID-19. CDR3 loop: CASSRQAQGALTLHF. CDR3 coding DNA: TGTGCCAGTAGTAGGCAAGCGCAGGGGGCTCTAACCCTCCACTTT.